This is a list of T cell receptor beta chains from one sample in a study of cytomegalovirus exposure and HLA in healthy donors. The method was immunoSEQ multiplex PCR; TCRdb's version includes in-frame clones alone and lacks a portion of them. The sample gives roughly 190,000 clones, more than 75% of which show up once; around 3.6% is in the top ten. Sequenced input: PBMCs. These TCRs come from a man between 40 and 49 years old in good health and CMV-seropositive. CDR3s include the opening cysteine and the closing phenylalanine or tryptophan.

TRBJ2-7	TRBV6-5	CASRGTGRTPYEQYF
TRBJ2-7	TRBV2	CASREGAFYEQYF
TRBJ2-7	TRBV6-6	CASTKREGLYEQYF
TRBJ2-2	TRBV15	CATSGTAMMSGELFF
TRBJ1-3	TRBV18	CASSRTTTGSSGNTIYF
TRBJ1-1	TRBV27	CASSPQGPLSQAFF
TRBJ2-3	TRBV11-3	CASSFGGGPRDTQYF
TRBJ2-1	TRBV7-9	CASSLGRGSSYNEQFF
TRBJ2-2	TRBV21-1	CASSQGVSTGELFF
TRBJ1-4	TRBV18	CASSPRTGGEKLFF
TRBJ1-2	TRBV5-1	CASSRRGGGYYGYTF
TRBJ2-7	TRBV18	CASSPQGAYEQYF
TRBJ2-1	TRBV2	CASTGYNEQFF
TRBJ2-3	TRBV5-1	CASSVQGSSTDTQYF
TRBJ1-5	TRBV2	CASSEEDSRRWTPQHF
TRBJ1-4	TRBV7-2	CASSLTFGVGLFF
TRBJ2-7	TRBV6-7	CAGKSGTDSYEQYF
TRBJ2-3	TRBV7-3	CASSLTPSGGADTQYF
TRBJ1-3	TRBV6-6	CASSIAWGNTIYF
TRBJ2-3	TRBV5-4	CASSSKPGTEITDTQYF